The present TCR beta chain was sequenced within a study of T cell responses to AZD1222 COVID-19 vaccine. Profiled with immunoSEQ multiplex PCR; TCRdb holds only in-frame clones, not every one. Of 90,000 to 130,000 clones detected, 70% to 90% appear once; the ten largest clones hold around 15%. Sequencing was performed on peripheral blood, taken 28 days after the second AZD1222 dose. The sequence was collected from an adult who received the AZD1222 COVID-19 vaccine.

The CDR3 spells CASGAGTSGNEQFF. The CDR3 coding sequence is TGTGCTAGTGGTGCCGGGACTAGTGGAAATGAGCAGTTCTTC. V is TRBV12-5 and J is TRBJ2-1; TRBD2 matches 8 bases. This CDR3 is 14 amino acids long. Germline CDR1 LGHNT, CDR2 FRNRAP. V gave up 5 bases and J gave up 7 bases; unmatched junction bases: 7.